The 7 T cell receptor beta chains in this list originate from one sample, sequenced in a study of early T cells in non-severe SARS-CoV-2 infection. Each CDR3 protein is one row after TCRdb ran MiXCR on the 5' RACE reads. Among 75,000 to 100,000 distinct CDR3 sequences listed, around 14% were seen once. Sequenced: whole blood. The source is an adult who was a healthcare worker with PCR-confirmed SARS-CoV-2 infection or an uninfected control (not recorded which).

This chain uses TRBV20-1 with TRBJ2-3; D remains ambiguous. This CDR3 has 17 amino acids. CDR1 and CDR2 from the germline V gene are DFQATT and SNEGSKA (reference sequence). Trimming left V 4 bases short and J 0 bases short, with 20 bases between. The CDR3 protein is CSATPGLPTLSTDTQYF. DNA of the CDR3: TGCAGTGCTACCCCCGGGCTCCCTACCCTTAGCACAGATACGCAGTATTTT.

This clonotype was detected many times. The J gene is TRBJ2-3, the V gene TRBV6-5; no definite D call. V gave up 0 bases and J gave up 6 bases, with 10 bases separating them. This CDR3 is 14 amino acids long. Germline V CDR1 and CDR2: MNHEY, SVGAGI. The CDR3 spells CASSYSPGPDTQYF. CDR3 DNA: TGTGCCAGCAGTTACTCACCGGGCCCCGATACGCAGTATTTT.

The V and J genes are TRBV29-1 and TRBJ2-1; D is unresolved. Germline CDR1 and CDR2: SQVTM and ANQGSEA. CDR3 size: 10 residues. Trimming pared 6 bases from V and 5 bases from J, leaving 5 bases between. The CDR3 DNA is TGCAGCGTGATTAACAATGAGCAGTTCTTC. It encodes CSVINNEQFF.

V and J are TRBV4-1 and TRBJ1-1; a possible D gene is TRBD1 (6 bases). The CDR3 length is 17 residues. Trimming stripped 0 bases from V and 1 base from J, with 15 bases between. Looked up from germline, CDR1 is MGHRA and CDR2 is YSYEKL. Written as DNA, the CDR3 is TGCGCCAGCAGCCAAGAACAGGGACCGATCTGGAACACTGAAGCTTTCTTT. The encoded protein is CASSQEQGPIWNTEAFF.

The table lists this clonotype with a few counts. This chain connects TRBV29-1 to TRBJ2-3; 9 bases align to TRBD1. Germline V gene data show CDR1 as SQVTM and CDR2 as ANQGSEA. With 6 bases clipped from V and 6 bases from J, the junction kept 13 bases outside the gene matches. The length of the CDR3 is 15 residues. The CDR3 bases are TGCAGCGTGGGAGAAGTAGGGACAGGGTCCGATACGCAGTATTTT. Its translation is CSVGEVGTGSDTQYF.

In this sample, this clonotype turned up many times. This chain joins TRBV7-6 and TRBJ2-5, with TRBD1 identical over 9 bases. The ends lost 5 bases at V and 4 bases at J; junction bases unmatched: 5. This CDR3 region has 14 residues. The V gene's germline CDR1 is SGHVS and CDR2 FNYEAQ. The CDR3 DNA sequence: TGTGCCAGCAGCCCTATGACAGGGGGAGAGACCCAGTACTTC. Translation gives CASSPMTGGETQYF. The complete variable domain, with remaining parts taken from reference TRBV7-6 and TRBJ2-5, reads GAGVSQSPRYKVTKRGQDVALRCDPISGHVSLYWYRQALGQGPEFLTYFNYEAQQDKSGLPNDRFSAERPEGSISTLTIQRTEQRDSAMYRCASSPMTGGETQYFGPGTRLLVL.

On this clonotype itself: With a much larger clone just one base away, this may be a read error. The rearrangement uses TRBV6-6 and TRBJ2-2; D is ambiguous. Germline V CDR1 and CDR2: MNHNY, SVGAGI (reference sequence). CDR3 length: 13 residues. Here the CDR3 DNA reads TGTGTCAGCTTTGGACCGAGCACCGGGGAGCTGTTTTTT. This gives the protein CVSFGPSTGELFF.